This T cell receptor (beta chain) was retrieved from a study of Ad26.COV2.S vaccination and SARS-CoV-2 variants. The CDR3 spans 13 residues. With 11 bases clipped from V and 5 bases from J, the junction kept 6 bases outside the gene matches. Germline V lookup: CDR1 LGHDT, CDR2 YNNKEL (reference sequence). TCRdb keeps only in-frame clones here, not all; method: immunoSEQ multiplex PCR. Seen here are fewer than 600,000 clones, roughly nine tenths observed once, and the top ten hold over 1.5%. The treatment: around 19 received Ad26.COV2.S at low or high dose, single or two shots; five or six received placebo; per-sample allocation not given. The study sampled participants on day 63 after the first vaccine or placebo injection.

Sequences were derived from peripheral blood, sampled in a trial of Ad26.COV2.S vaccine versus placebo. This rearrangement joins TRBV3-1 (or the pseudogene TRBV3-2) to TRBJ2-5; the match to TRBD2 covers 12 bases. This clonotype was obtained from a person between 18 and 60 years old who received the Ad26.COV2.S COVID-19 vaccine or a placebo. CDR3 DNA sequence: TGTGCCTCCGGACTAGCGGGATTCGAGACCCAGTACTTC. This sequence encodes CASGLAGFETQYF.